This T cell receptor beta chain was observed in a study of molecular identifiers for immune sequencing clone quantification. Using its own MiXCR run on the PCR reads, TCRdb lists one record per CDR3 protein. The data contain around 460,000 distinct CDR3 sequences, 20% to 25% of them singletons. This clonotype has more than one count but fewer than ten. The length of the CDR3 is 17 residues. Germline assignment: CDR1 ENHRY and CDR2 SYGVKD. V dropped 4 bases and J dropped 0 bases, with 15 bases sitting between them. What was sequenced was naive CD8+ T cells from blood, with Jurkat cell RNA spiked in. The sample's subset: FACS-sorted CD8+CD4-CCR7+CD45RA+ naive T cells. The V and J genes are TRBV10-3 and TRBJ2-2; D could derive from TRBD1 or TRBD2 (5 bases each). This receptor was taken from a human donor in good health. Some libraries in this study had Jurkat cell RNA spiked in. CDR3 DNA sequence: TGTGCCATCAGTGCGGGCTACCGGGGCGCGAACACCGGGGAGCTGTTTTTT. This gives the protein CAISAGYRGANTGELFF.